What follows are 20 T cell receptor beta chains derived from one specimen sequenced in a study of identifying expanded T cells in peripheral blood. Sequencing used immunoSEQ multiplex PCR; TCRdb keeps in-frame clones, though not all of them. The repertoire holds more than 75,000 clones, with around nine tenths as singletons. Specimen: blood. The origin of the receptors is a person between 18 and 75 years old in good health.

The rearrangement joins TRBV4-2 to TRBJ2-7, with TRBD2 matching over 11 bases. The CDR3 has 17 amino acids. Germline V gene data show CDR1 as LGHNA and CDR2 as YNFKEQ. The V segment lost 2 bases and the J segment 3 bases; nucleotides outside the gene matches: 9. The CDR3 coding sequence is TGTGCCAGCAGCCAACCACGGACTAGCGGGCTTAGCTACGAGCAGTACTTC. Amino acids: CASSQPRTSGLSYEQYF.

The chain has TRBV11-2 and TRBJ1-3; D is uncertain. Germline loops: CDR1 SGHAT, CDR2 FQNNGV. Trimming removed 0 bases from V and 0 bases from J, with 9 bases in between. The CDR3 has 16 amino acids. The CDR3 DNA reads as TGTGCCAGCAGCTTAGAGGCCAGGAGCTCTGGAAACACCATATATTTT. Protein: CASSLEARSSGNTIYF.

The rearrangement links TRBV4-3 to TRBJ2-7, with 7 bases identical to TRBD2. Germline values: CDR1 LGHNA, CDR2 YSLEER. Trimming removed 0 bases from V and 2 bases from J; junction bases left unmatched: 4. This CDR3 is built from 15 residues. Written as DNA, the CDR3 is TGCGCCAGCAGCCAAGATGGGGGAGGGCCCTACGAGCAGTACTTC. It codes for CASSQDGGGPYEQYF.

The chain combines TRBV27 with TRBJ2-1; 7 bases agree with TRBD1. The CDR3 has 14 amino acids. J was trimmed by 6 bases and V by 5 bases; bases with no gene match: 7. CDR1 MNHEY and CDR2 SMNVEV come from the germline V gene (reference sequence). The CDR3 region has the DNA TGTGCCAGCAGTCCGGGACAGTGGGGCAATGAGCAGTTCTTC. It encodes CASSPGQWGNEQFF.

The V gene is TRBV11-2, the J gene TRBJ1-4, with D perhaps matching TRBD1 (5 bases). CDR1 and CDR2 (germline): SGHAT, FQNNGV. Trimming stripped 5 bases from V and 2 bases from J, with 9 bases between. CDR3 length equals 14 residues. The CDR3 spells CASSRRQTNEKLFF. The CDR3 nucleotides are TGTGCCAGCAGCCGACGACAGACTAATGAAAAACTGTTTTTT.

The V call is TRBV6-1, the J call TRBJ1-5; D remains unclear. CDR3 length equals 13 residues. V was pared by 6 bases and J by 9 bases, with 15 bases between. From germline, CDR1 is MNHNS and CDR2 SASEGT. The CDR3 DNA reads as TGTGCCAGCAGATCGACGGATCCTTGGCCCCAGCATTTT. It specifies CASRSTDPWPQHF.

This rearrangement joins TRBV9 to TRBJ2-1; 8 nucleotides align to TRBD2. Germline values: CDR1 SGDLS, CDR2 YYNGEE. Trimming took 0 bases from V and 10 from J; bases not matched to a gene: 6. There are 14 residues in the CDR3. DNA of the CDR3: TGTGCCAGCAGCGTAGTCGGGGGGGCCGTCGAGCAGTTCTTC. Amino acid sequence: CASSVVGGAVEQFF.

This clone came up once. V usage is TRBV19 and J usage is TRBJ2-3; TRBD1 agrees at 11 bases. Germline CDR1 and CDR2: LNHDA and SQIVND (reference sequence). V was pared by 3 bases and J by 4 bases, with 9 bases of the junction left unmatched. The CDR3 runs to 17 residues. The CDR3 protein is CASSIFGTGGFADTQYF. The DNA for the CDR3 is TGTGCCAGTAGTATCTTTGGGACAGGGGGATTTGCAGATACGCAGTATTTT.

CDR3 sequence: CASSYTENTEAFF. DNA for the CDR3: TGTGCCAGCAGTTACACAGAGAACACTGAAGCTTTCTTT. The chain carries TRBV11-2 and TRBJ1-1, with D uncertain. Looked up from germline, CDR1 is SGHAT and CDR2 is FQNNGV. V was cut by 6 bases and J by 1 base, with 9 bases left in between. This CDR3 has 13 amino acids.

The V gene is TRBV14, the J gene TRBJ2-5; D not certain. CDR1 is SGHDN and CDR2 is FVKESK in the germline V gene. The CDR3 runs to 13 residues. The V end lost 5 bases, the J end lost 1 base, and 8 bases lay between the germline ends. CDR3 residues: CASSSAAQETQYF. Here the CDR3 DNA reads TGTGCCAGCAGCTCCGCGGCCCAAGAGACCCAGTACTTC.

J is TRBJ1-5 and V is TRBV27; D is ambiguous. In germline, CDR1 is MNHEY, CDR2 SMNVEV (reference sequence). The V end lost 5 bases, the J end lost 2 bases, and 10 bases lay between the germline ends. The CDR3 length is 14 residues. The CDR3 region is CASSVTVGNQPQHF. The CDR3 DNA reads as TGTGCCAGCAGTGTCACGGTTGGCAATCAGCCCCAGCATTTT.

The V call is TRBV5-5, the J call TRBJ1-4; maybe TRBD1 (5 bases). Trimming shortened V by 1 base and J by 4 bases, and 11 bases separated the two germline ends. Germline assignment: CDR1 SGHKS and CDR2 YYEKEE (reference sequence). CDR3 length: 15 amino acids. CDR3 region: CASSLRGAHNEKLFF. The CDR3 DNA reads TGTGCCAGCAGCTTGCGAGGGGCCCATAATGAAAAACTGTTTTTT.

This clone showed up just once. V gene TRBV4-1 combines with J gene TRBJ2-3; TRBD2 aligns across 8 bases. Germline CDR1 is MGHRA and CDR2 is YSYEKL. CDR3 length: 16 amino acids. V gave up 0 bases and J gave up 7 bases; unmatched junction bases: 9. The CDR3 DNA reads as TGCGCCAGCAGCCAAGAGACGAGCGGGGGTATGAATACGCAGTATTTT. The encoded protein is CASSQETSGGMNTQYF.

This rearrangement joins TRBV9 to TRBJ1-1, with unresolved D. This CDR3 is 14 amino acids long. Germline CDR1 and CDR2: SGDLS and YYNGEE. V was trimmed by 4 bases and J by 0 bases, leaving 10 bases between them. The CDR3 sequence is CASSYTAMNTEAFF. The CDR3 coding sequence is TGTGCCAGCAGCTATACAGCAATGAACACTGAAGCTTTCTTT.

The CDR3, as DNA: TGTGCCAGCAGCTTATCCGGGACTAGCGGGATACAAGAGACCCAGTACTTC. This translates into CASSLSGTSGIQETQYF. The V and J genes are TRBV7-9 and TRBJ2-5; TRBD2 matches at 13 bases. Germline values: CDR1 SEHNR, CDR2 FQNEAQ (reference sequence). The CDR3 has 17 residues. V lost 2 bases to trimming and J lost 2 bases; unmatched junction nucleotides: 5.

This rearrangement joins TRBV19 to TRBJ1-1; D not certain. CDR1 LNHDA and CDR2 SQIVND come from the germline V gene (reference sequence). The CDR3 runs 11 residues. Trimming shortened V by 6 bases and J by 1 base, and 3 bases separated the two germline ends. The CDR3 DNA reads as TGTGCCAGTAGCAGGAACACTGAAGCTTTCTTT. Translated, it gives CASSRNTEAFF.

The chain combines TRBV7-9 with TRBJ2-1; TRBD1 matches at 8 bases. The CDR3 loop spans 16 amino acids. The germline CDR1 and CDR2 sequences are SEHNR and FQNEAQ (reference sequence). Trimming removed 4 bases from V and 5 bases from J; junction bases left unmatched: 10. CDR3: CASSSGQGLRHNEQFF. In nucleotides, the CDR3 is TGTGCCAGCAGCTCCGGACAGGGACTGAGGCACAATGAGCAGTTCTTC. Based on the CDR3 plus reference TRBV7-9 and TRBJ2-1, the full variable domain is DTGVSQNPRHKITKRGQNVTFRCDPISEHNRLYWYRQTLGQGPEFLTYFQNEAQLEKSRLLSDRFSAERPKGSFSTLEIQRTEQGDSAMYLCASSSGQGLRHNEQFFGPGTRLTVL.

The V and J genes are TRBV7-2 and TRBJ1-5; D is undetermined. CDR1 is SGHTA and CDR2 is FQGNSA in the germline V gene. V was trimmed by 4 bases and J by 6 bases, leaving 7 bases between them. The CDR3 extends over 12 amino acids. The CDR3: CASSSYFQPQHF. The CDR3 DNA is TGTGCCAGCAGCTCCTACTTTCAGCCCCAGCATTTT.

The gene calls are TRBV7-9 and TRBJ2-6; D remains ambiguous. Germline CDR1 is SEHNR and CDR2 is FQNEAQ (reference sequence). Trimming shortened V by 1 base and J by 2 bases, and 9 bases separated the two germline ends. The CDR3 runs 16 residues. The CDR3 region has the DNA TGTGCCAGCAGCTTAGTCGGTCCGCCTGGGGCCAACGTCCTGACTTTC. As protein: CASSLVGPPGANVLTF.

Turning to this clone: An end of the junction differs from the germline gene, which may be a read error. The genes are TRBV5-1 and TRBJ2-3; D is ambiguous. Germline V gene sequence: CDR1 SGHRS, CDR2 YFSETQ. The CDR3 consists of 11 residues. This CDR3 is CASSLAEVSHF. The CDR3 region has the DNA TGCGCCAGCAGCTTGGCCGAAGTCTCCCATTTT. The full variable domain, with the rest looked up from reference TRBV5-1 and TRBJ2-3, is KAGVTQTPRYLIKTRGQQVTLSCSPISGHRSVSWYQQTPGQGLQFLFEYFSETQRNKGNFPGRFSGRQFSNSRSEMNVSTLELGDSALYLCASSLAEVSHFGPGTRLTVL.